This entry is about one T cell receptor beta chain. The antigen it recognizes is unknown. Per-base qualities were not stored, and no clone one base away is much larger. The sample belongs to a study of OX40 agonist ivuxolimab in advanced cancers. At the level of the whole study: Ivuxolimab was an agonistic, fully human IgG2 monoclonal antibody directed against OX40 (CD134), a costimulatory receptor. Partial responses occurred in three dose-escalation patients: two with cutaneous melanoma and one with hepatocellular carcinoma. Patients were allowed to have had prior anti-PD-1, anti-PD-L1 or anti-CTLA-4 therapy, and approximately 40% of the dose-escalation patients had been treated with checkpoint inhibitors. The dose-escalation cohort was almost 85% male with a mean age of roughly 60 years, ranging from roughly 20 to 80. The point of sequencing TCRbeta in the periphery was to test whether ivuxolimab changed TCR sequence diversity and drove clonal T-cell expansion. The monotherapy dose-escalation portion (N of about 50 patients) of the phase I ivuxolimab trial is reported in the paper. Intravenous ivuxolimab was administered to patients every 2 weeks at six dose levels: 0.01, 0.1, 0.3, 1.5, 3 and 10 mg/kg. Of the 50 or so patients in dose escalation, 19 had hepatocellular carcinoma, roughly 15 had melanoma, 9 had renal cell carcinoma and 9 had head and neck cancer.

For sequencing of the TCRbeta CDR3 region, genomic DNA was extracted from the sorted cells. The immunoSEQ Assay was used to sequence the TCRbeta CDR3 regions. TCRdb carries this immuneACCESS record with in-frame sequences only. Its versions omit some clonotypes, under half of them owing to an unresolved V gene in the studies checked, with the rest unexplained. This sample holds about 62,000 clones; around 81% were observed only once. Clones ranked in the top ten supply about 1% of the sample. The trial excluded patients who had a history of autoimmune disease or who were on systemic immunosuppression. Peripheral blood for TCR sequencing was collected from all dose cohorts at baseline, on cycle 4 day 1, and on cycle 7 day 1. Samples were obtained from an open-label, multicenter, first-in-human phase I dose-escalation trial of ivuxolimab. The trial enrolled adults with locally advanced or metastatic head and neck squamous cell, hepatocellular, melanoma or renal cell carcinoma. CD4+ and CD8+ T cells were sorted separately from peripheral blood before TCR sequencing.

Cut back by 5 bases and 0 bases, the V and J ends lie 11 bases apart. Measured from the cysteine to the phenylalanine, the CDR3 is 15 residues long. The entry retains the CDR3 DNA only, 45 bases that are in frame from base 1. Via the germline V gene (reference sequence), CDR1 is LNHDA and CDR2 SQIVND. Beyond this particular receptor, the publication reports: On average, CD8+ T cells showed more expanded clones than CD4+ T cells after ivuxolimab. At doses of 0.1 to 3.0 mg/kg, clonal expansion of both CD4+ and CD8+ blood T cells was observed from baseline to week 6. In the 0.1-3.0 mg/kg groups, partial responders were among the patients with the lowest normalized peripheral clonal expansion, particularly in CD8+ T cells. The antigen specificity of the peripheral T cells that underwent clonal expansion was not determined. Low levels of normalized T-cell clonal expansion were also shown by some nonresponding patients.

Recombination joined TRBV19 with TRBJ2-1, with no reliable assignment of the D segment. Sequences were derived from CD4+ or CD8+ T cells sorted from blood, sampled in a trial of the OX40 agonist ivuxolimab. This clonotype was obtained from an adult with an advanced solid tumor such as melanoma, head and neck, liver or kidney cancer. The DNA sequence is given as TGTGCCAGTAGTCCTTTGGGAAGCTCCTACAATGAGCAGTTCTTC. This is translated as CASSPLGSSYNEQFF.